Shown below are 30 T cell receptor beta chains from a single sample sequenced in a study of cytomegalovirus exposure and HLA in healthy donors. Primers for the PCR totalled 60 Vbeta and 13 Jbeta. TCRdb keeps only in-frame clones here, not all; method: immunoSEQ multiplex PCR. The sample comprises roughly 100,000 clones, roughly 60% of which are singletons, and 5.5% to 6% rests with the top ten. Sequencing was performed on PBMCs. The receptor source for this set is a boy between 10 and 17 years old in good health and CMV-seropositive.

This clone appeared a single time. The rearrangement joins TRBV20-1 to TRBJ1-4; no clear D. Germline V lookup: CDR1 DFQATT, CDR2 SNEGSKA (reference sequence). The CDR3 has 10 amino acids. Between the trimmed V and J ends, which lost 3 bases and 13 bases, there was a span of 9 bases. This CDR3 reads CSASRDRLFF. The CDR3 bases are TGCAGTGCTAGCCGGGATCGACTGTTTTTT.

This chain links TRBV19 with TRBJ2-7, with a possible D match to TRBD1 (5 bases). CDR1 and CDR2 from the germline V gene are LNHDA and SQIVND (reference sequence). The CDR3 has 15 amino acids. V was shortened by 1 base and J by 3 bases, with 13 bases between the two germline ends. The CDR3 DNA reads as TGTGCCAGTAGTATAGGACGTGGACACGTCTACGAGCAGTACTTC. This sequence encodes CASSIGRGHVYEQYF.

This clone has only a few counts. The CDR3 loop is CASSPTSGGAAYEQYF. In nucleotides, the CDR3 is TGTGCCAGCAGCCCAACTAGCGGGGGGGCCGCCTACGAGCAGTACTTC. The chain combines TRBV7-6 with TRBJ2-7; the match to TRBD2 covers 13 bases. V dropped 5 bases and J dropped 2; count of bases not matched to a gene: 6. There are 16 residues in the CDR3. The V gene's germline CDR1 is SGHVS and CDR2 FNYEAQ.

In this sample, this clone turned up a few times. The rearrangement uses TRBV5-1 and TRBJ2-7; D perhaps matches TRBD1 (6 bases). The length of the CDR3 is 16 residues. Trimming left V 4 bases short and J 7 bases short, with 24 bases between. Looked up from germline, CDR1 is SGHRS and CDR2 is YFSETQ. CDR3 region: CASSVNTGFYPREQYF. The CDR3 nucleotides read TGCGCCAGCAGCGTGAATACAGGGTTTTACCCACGGGAGCAGTACTTC.

This chain uses TRBV19 with TRBJ2-6; possibly TRBD1 for D (6 bases). In germline, CDR1 is LNHDA, CDR2 SQIVND (reference sequence). The CDR3 has 15 amino acids. The V and J ends lost 8 bases and 1 base respectively, with 12 bases between them. The CDR3 reads CASSTTGSGANVLTF. In DNA form, the CDR3 reads TGTGCCAGTTCTACTACAGGGTCTGGGGCCAACGTCCTGACTTTC.

This sequence joins TRBV6-1 and TRBJ2-7, with 8 bases that match TRBD2. This CDR3 has 13 residues. The ends lost 8 bases at V and 10 bases at J; junction bases unmatched: 13. Germline lookup yields CDR1 MNHNS and CDR2 SASEGT. The CDR3 DNA reads TGTGCCAGCCCATCAGATCCGGGAGGGCCCCAGTACTTC. Its protein product is CASPSDPGGPQYF.

This chain joins TRBV9 and TRBJ1-3, with 8 bases that match TRBD1. The J segment lost 7 bases and the V segment lost 2 bases, leaving 2 bases of the junction unmatched. CDR1 is SGDLS and CDR2 is YYNGEE in the germline V gene. The CDR3 contains 13 residues. The CDR3 nucleotides read TGTGCCAGCAGCGTCCACAGGGGGAACACCATATATTTT. Amino acids: CASSVHRGNTIYF.

V gene TRBV6-6 combines with J gene TRBJ2-7, with D possibly being TRBD1 (6 bases). The CDR3 sequence is 12 residues long. Germline values: CDR1 MNHNY, CDR2 SVGAGI (reference sequence). The V and J ends lost 0 bases and 7 bases respectively, with 7 bases between them. CDR3 bases: TGTGCCAGCAGTTACTCCGGGACAGAGCAGTACTTC. Protein: CASSYSGTEQYF.

The rearrangement uses TRBV7-8 and TRBJ1-1; 10 nucleotides align to TRBD1. The CDR3 sequence is 16 residues long. The V gene end was trimmed by 4 bases and the J gene end by 6 bases; junction bases not matched to a gene: 11. CDR1 is SGHVS and CDR2 is FQNEAQ in the germline V gene. DNA for the CDR3: TGTGCCAGCAGCTCGAAGGCCGGACAGGGGGTCGCTGAAGCTTTCTTT. This sequence encodes CASSSKAGQGVAEAFF. The full variable domain, in which reference TRBV7-8 and TRBJ1-1 provide the parts outside the CDR3, is GAGVSQSPRYKVAKRGQDVALRCDPISGHVSLFWYQQALGQGPEFLTYFQNEAQLDKSGLPSDRFFAERPEGSVSTLKIQRTQQEDSAVYLCASSSKAGQGVAEAFFGQGTRLTVV.

The genes are TRBV29-1 and TRBJ1-1, with D possibly TRBD1 on 6 matching bases. The ends were cut back, 7 bases at V and 5 bases at J, with 14 bases in the middle. This CDR3 is built from 12 residues. From germline, CDR1 is SQVTM and CDR2 ANQGSEA. The CDR3 here is CSAVQGRTEAFF. The CDR3 DNA sequence: TGCAGCGCTGTACAGGGCAGGACTGAAGCTTTCTTT.

The chain links TRBV4-1 to TRBJ2-7; 12 bases are shared with TRBD2. Germline V gene data show CDR1 as MGHRA and CDR2 as YSYEKL. V was clipped by 4 bases and J by 3 bases; unmatched bases: 4. This CDR3 is 15 amino acids long. The CDR3 reads CASSPKLAGGYEQYF. The CDR3 nucleotides are TGCGCCAGCAGCCCGAAACTAGCGGGGGGCTACGAGCAGTACTTC.

This clone appeared a single time. J is TRBJ2-7 and V is TRBV6-6; D remains ambiguous. Trimming removed 2 bases at V and 3 bases at J, with 14 bases between. The length of the CDR3 is 15 residues. Per the germline V gene, CDR1 is MNHNY and CDR2 is SVGAGI (reference sequence). The CDR3 spells CASSYGHQTNYEQYF. The CDR3 coding sequence is TGTGCCAGCAGTTACGGCCACCAGACAAACTACGAGCAGTACTTC.

This clone was counted only a few times. V and J are TRBV5-1 and TRBJ2-3, with D unresolved. This CDR3 has 14 residues. Per the germline V gene, CDR1 is SGHRS and CDR2 is YFSETQ. Deletions cut 2 bases from V and 2 bases from J, with 9 bases between. CDR3 nucleotides: TGCGCCAGCAGCTTTGGTCAGGACACAGATACGCAGTATTTT. Protein sequence: CASSFGQDTDTQYF.

The chain uses TRBV5-6 and TRBJ2-5; tentatively, D is TRBD2 (5 bases). Germline CDR1 and CDR2: SGHDT and YYEEEE. The length of the CDR3 is 13 residues. V was pared by 4 bases and J by 2 bases, with 9 bases between. In DNA, the CDR3 is TGTGCCAGCAGCGAGGGATTTCAAGAGACCCAGTACTTC. This codes for CASSEGFQETQYF.

The chain combines TRBV5-1 with TRBJ2-7, with 8 positions matching TRBD1. The CDR3 length is 16 residues. Unmatched junction bases numbered 10, after V lost 4 bases and J lost 1 base. Germline V lookup: CDR1 SGHRS, CDR2 YFSETQ. The CDR3 here is CASSLGLTGGSYEQYF. CDR3 bases: TGCGCCAGCAGCCTGGGGTTAACAGGGGGGTCCTACGAGCAGTACTTC.

This clone was detected only a few times. The genes are TRBV10-3 and TRBJ1-5; TRBD1 is a possible D gene (5 bases). This CDR3 is 14 amino acids long. Trimming removed 6 bases from V and 3 bases from J, with 12 bases in between. Germline loops: CDR1 ENHRY, CDR2 SYGVKD. The DNA of the CDR3 is TGTGCCATCAGCGACAGCATTTCCAATCAGCCCCAGCATTTT. It encodes CAISDSISNQPQHF.

V gene TRBV12-5 combines with J gene TRBJ2-1; TRBD1 aligns across 7 bases. Trimming at V came to 8 bases and at J to 1 base, leaving 5 bases not matched to a gene. The CDR3 is 14 residues long. CDR1 is LGHNT and CDR2 is FRNRAP in the germline V gene. This CDR3 is CASSQDRSYNEQFF. Here the CDR3 DNA reads TGTGCTAGTTCCCAGGACAGGTCCTACAATGAGCAGTTCTTC. The whole variable domain, filled in from reference TRBV12-5 and TRBJ2-1, reads DARVTQTPRHKVTEMGQEVTMRCQPILGHNTVFWYRQTMMQGLELLAYFRNRAPLDDSGMPKDRFSAEMPDATLATLKIQPSEPRDSAVYFCASSQDRSYNEQFFGPGTRLTVL.

This clone was seen more than once but under ten times. The genes are TRBV29-1 and TRBJ1-1; D is ambiguous. Germline V gene sequence: CDR1 SQVTM, CDR2 ANQGSEA. V was clipped by 7 bases and J by 1 base, with 13 bases between them. The CDR3 is made up of 13 amino acids. CDR3 region: CSARLLSNTEAFF. In DNA, the CDR3 is TGCAGCGCAAGACTGCTTTCGAACACTGAAGCTTTCTTT.

The chain recombines TRBV5-5 with TRBJ1-5, with 7 bases that match TRBD1. CDR1 SGHKS and CDR2 YYEKEE come from the germline V gene (reference sequence). The ends lost 6 bases at V and 4 bases at J; junction bases unmatched: 10. CDR3 length: 15 residues. CDR3 sequence reads: CASNPSQGTNQPQHF. In DNA, the CDR3 is TGTGCCAGCAATCCGTCACAGGGGACTAATCAGCCCCAGCATTTT.

V is TRBV30 and J is TRBJ2-4, with a possible D match to TRBD2 (6 bases). Trimming shortened V by 5 bases and J by 1 base, and 18 bases separated the two germline ends. Looked up from germline, CDR1 is GTSNPN and CDR2 is SVGIG (reference sequence). The CDR3 runs to 16 residues. The CDR3 region is CAWPRGGFFAKNIQYF. The CDR3 nucleotides read TGTGCCTGGCCGAGAGGAGGGTTCTTTGCCAAAAACATTCAGTACTTC.

This rearrangement joins TRBV19 to TRBJ1-5, with D tentatively TRBD1 (6 bases). The V end was cut by 10 bases, the J end by 4 bases, with 17 bases between. Germline V gene lookup returns CDR1 LNHDA and CDR2 SQIVND (reference sequence). CDR3 length equals 14 residues. The CDR3 region has the DNA TGTGCCACTACCTACAGGGATATGAATCAGCCCCAGCATTTT. It yields the protein CATTYRDMNQPQHF.

The sample holds a few counts of this clone. The chain combines TRBV19 with TRBJ1-1; 8 positions match TRBD1. CDR1 and CDR2 (germline): LNHDA, SQIVND (reference sequence). The CDR3 runs 15 residues. The J segment lost 4 bases and the V segment lost 6 bases, leaving 10 bases of the junction unmatched. The CDR3 loop reads CASRPFAQGATEAFF. CDR3 bases: TGTGCCAGTAGACCCTTCGCTCAGGGGGCCACTGAAGCTTTCTTT.

This clone was counted a single time. CDR3 residues: CASSLTAYTNEQYF. The CDR3 nucleotides read TGTGCCAGCAGCTTGACAGCTTATACAAACGAGCAGTACTTC. The chain uses TRBV5-6 and TRBJ2-7, with D uncertain. V was clipped by 1 base and J by 5 bases, with 13 bases between them. The CDR3 is made up of 14 amino acids. The germline gives CDR1 SGHDT, CDR2 YYEEEE.

J is TRBJ2-1 and V is TRBV7-8; D is undetermined. V gave up 7 bases and J gave up 5 bases, with 12 bases separating them. The germline gives CDR1 SGHVS, CDR2 FQNEAQ. There are 13 residues in the CDR3. CDR3 in amino acids: CASKSSPHNEQFF. The CDR3 DNA reads as TGTGCCAGCAAATCGAGCCCCCACAATGAGCAGTTCTTC.

V is TRBV25-1 and J is TRBJ1-1, with D uncertain. The germline V gene has CDR1 MGHDK and CDR2 SYGVNS. This CDR3 spans 14 amino acids. V was trimmed by 4 bases and J by 1 base, leaving 10 bases between them. CDR3 protein: CASSGLHTNTEAFF. The DNA of the CDR3 is TGTGCCAGCAGTGGCCTGCACACGAACACTGAAGCTTTCTTT.

This sequence joins TRBV15 and TRBJ2-1, with D possibly matching TRBD1 (6 bases). The CDR3 has 13 residues. CDR1 and CDR2 from the germline V gene are LNHNV and YYDKDF (reference sequence). V lost 8 bases and J lost 7, with 15 bases in between. The CDR3 loop is CATLSGEMNEQFF. In DNA form, the CDR3 reads TGTGCCACCCTATCAGGGGAGATGAATGAGCAGTTCTTC.

To note about this clone: The junction does not match germline at one end; this may be a read error. This CDR3 is also generated by other DNA sequences in the sample. This rearrangement joins TRBV2 to TRBJ1-5; 8 nucleotides line up with TRBD1. Looked up from germline, CDR1 is SNHLY and CDR2 is FYNNEI. The CDR3 is 13 amino acids. CDR3 DNA sequence: TGTGCCAGCAGCGGACAGGGCAATCAGCCCCAGAATTTT. Translating gives CASSGQGNQPQNF.

The sample holds a few counts of this clone. V gene TRBV5-4 combines with J gene TRBJ1-4; no clear D gene. This CDR3 region has 16 residues. The V end was cut by 1 base, the J end by 0 bases, with 10 bases between. Germline V gene data show CDR1 as SGHNT and CDR2 as YYREEE (reference sequence). The CDR3 DNA is TGTGCCAGCAGCTTGAAAACGCGAGCAACTAATGAAAAACTGTTTTTT. Its translation: CASSLKTRATNEKLFF. The variable domain in full, with the rest retrieved from reference TRBV5-4 and TRBJ1-4, is ETGVTQSPTHLIKTRGQQVTLRCSSQSGHNTVSWYQQALGQGPQFIFQYYREEENGRGNFPPRFSGLQFPNYSSELNVNALELDDSALYLCASSLKTRATNEKLFFGSGTQLSVL.

This clone was counted only a few times. The chain carries TRBV4-1 and TRBJ2-3; 10 bases agree with TRBD2. Germline CDR1 and CDR2: MGHRA and YSYEKL. This CDR3 has 19 amino acids. V shed 0 bases and J 3 bases; nucleotides not matched to a gene: 12. CDR3: CASSQDRAGGPVWTDTQYF. The CDR3 region has the DNA TGCGCCAGCAGCCAAGATCGAGCGGGGGGGCCGGTATGGACAGATACGCAGTATTTT.

J is TRBJ2-6 and V is TRBV5-1; 7 nucleotides align to TRBD1. V shed 0 bases and J 15 bases; nucleotides not matched to a gene: 15. This CDR3 has 16 residues. The germline V gene has CDR1 SGHRS and CDR2 YFSETQ. CDR3 nucleotides: TGCGCCAGCAGCTTGGGCCAAGTAGGGGGCATAACTAGCCTGACTTTC. As protein: CASSLGQVGGITSLTF.